A selection of T cell receptor beta chains follows, all from one sample in a study of T cells after yellow fever vaccination. Each CDR3 protein gets one entry after TCRdb re-called the 5' RACE reads with MiXCR. The sample lists 96,000 or so distinct CDR3 sequences, about 8.8% occurring once. The sequencing here drew on CD8+ T cells not binding an NS4B(214-222) dextramer, sorted from PBMCs, taken roughly 14 days after the first yellow fever vaccination. These receptor sequences come from a man between 18 and 35 years old who received the YFV17D yellow fever vaccine. Both conserved end residues are part of each CDR3. A D gene is named only where the DNA matches it firmly. Clone size, where shown, is once, few, many, or a class for clones that have expanded.

size	V	D	J	CDR3	DNA
.	TRBV4-2	.	TRBJ2-6	CASSHSDAALSGANVLTF	TGTGCCAGCAGCCATTCCGACGCAGCCTTGTCTGGGGCCAACGTCCTGACTTTC
.	TRBV12-3/TRBV12-4	.	TRBJ2-2	CASSFTGISGELFF	TGTGCCAGCAGTTTCACGGGTATCTCCGGGGAGCTGTTTTTT
many	TRBV10-1	TRBD2	TRBJ2-1	CARYKTSSGGAYEQFF	TGCGCCCGCTATAAAACATCTAGCGGGGGGGCCTATGAGCAGTTCTTC
few	TRBV7-3	TRBD2	TRBJ2-3	CASSLVSSGRLDTDTQYF	TGTGCCAGCAGCTTAGTTTCTAGCGGGCGGTTAGACACAGATACGCAGTATTTT
few	TRBV4-3	TRBD2	TRBJ2-1	CASSQGGGSRDEQFF	TGCGCCAGCAGCCAAGGCGGGGGGTCGAGGGATGAGCAGTTCTTC
many	TRBV10-3	TRBD2	TRBJ2-1	CAATAILAGGQSSYNEQFF	TGTGCCGCCACAGCGATACTAGCGGGGGGTCAAAGCTCCTACAATGAGCAGTTCTTC
many	TRBV6-5	TRBD1	TRBJ1-4	CASSRETGVFEKLFF	TGTGCCAGCAGTAGAGAGACAGGGGTGTTTGAAAAACTGTTTTTT
.	TRBV20-1	.	TRBJ2-1	CSADRDTYNEQFF	TGCAGTGCGGACAGAGATACCTACAATGAGCAGTTCTTC
few	TRBV10-3	.	TRBJ2-7	CAISAPGPSREQYF	TGTGCCATCAGTGCACCGGGACCGTCTCGGGAGCAGTACTTC
few	TRBV20-1	.	TRBJ1-6	CSAREPGHYSPLHF	TGCAGTGCTAGAGAGCCAGGGCATTATTCACCCCTCCACTTT